This note documents a single T cell receptor (beta chain) sequence. No antigen is known for it. CDR3 length equals 15 residues. The germline gives CDR1 LNHDA, CDR2 SQIVND (reference sequence). V was clipped by 4 bases and J by 6 bases; unmatched bases: 9. The sample is drawn from a study of response to subunit inactivated influenza vaccine. Regarding the study as a whole: With each seasonal influenza vaccination, the authors suggested, few new T cells are recruited.

TCRdb passed the RT-PCR reads through MiXCR, listing each CDR3 protein once. The sample has some 500,000 distinct CDR3 sequences, roughly 13% seen once; the top ten hold 10% to 15%. The sample was PBMCs from blood, taken roughly 6 weeks after vaccination. This receptor was identified in a man aged 45 to 65 who received an inactivated influenza vaccine. The chain recombines TRBV19 with TRBJ1-5, with TRBD1 identical over 7 bases. CDR3 nucleotides: TGTGCCAGTAGTACCGTGCGACAGGGCTTTCAGCCCCAGCATTTT. It translates to CASSTVRQGFQPQHF. The full variable domain, with the rest looked up from reference TRBV19 and TRBJ1-5, is DGGITQSPKYLFRKEGQNVTLSCEQNLNHDAMYWYRQDPGQGLRLIYYSQIVNDFQKGDIAEGYSVSREKKESFPLTVTSAQKNPTAFYLCASSTVRQGFQPQHFGDGTRLSIL.